This is a list of T cell receptor beta chains from one sample in a study of memory CD4+ T cells and cytomegalovirus serostatus. Assay used: immunoSEQ multiplex PCR; TCRdb lists only in-frame clones, some missing. The repertoire includes almost 55,000 clones, roughly 72% of them detected once, and 1.6% sits in the top ten. Sequenced: memory CD4+ T cells from blood. Receptor source: an adult in good health and CMV-seronegative. Both conserved end residues are part of each CDR3. Each record gives: clone size, J gene, V gene, D gene, CDR3 DNA, CDR3 protein. D genes are given only for firm matches. A row's size may be missing; if present it is once, few, many or a size class.

.,TRBJ1-2,TRBV11-2,TRBD1,TGTGCCAGCAGCTCTATCGGGGGACAGGGGAAGGGCTACACCTTC,CASSSIGGQGKGYTF
.,TRBJ1-6,TRBV7-8,.,TGTGCCAGCAGCCAACTTACTTCGACGGGAAATTCACCCCTCCACTTT,CASSQLTSTGNSPLHF
.,TRBJ2-5,TRBV2,.,TGTGCCAGCAACCACCGGGACGGTGGAGAGACCCAGTACTTC,CASNHRDGGETQYF
.,TRBJ2-1,TRBV7-7,.,TGTGCTAGCAGCCTGGAAGGAGGAAGGTACAATGAGCAGTTCTTC,CASSLEGGRYNEQFF
.,TRBJ1-6,TRBV27,TRBD1,TGTGCCAGCAGTTCCAGTTCCGGACAGGGATGGTCACCCCTCCACTTT,CASSSSSGQGWSPLHF
.,TRBJ2-5,TRBV14,.,TGTGCCAGCAGCCAAGATAGACAAGAGACCCAGTACTTC,CASSQDRQETQYF
few,TRBJ2-7,TRBV11-3,TRBD1,TGTGCCAGCAGCTTAGGCGGACAGGGGGTCTACGAGCAGTACTTC,CASSLGGQGVYEQYF
.,TRBJ2-2,TRBV7-8,.,TGTGCCAGCAGCCTGGCGCGGGGGGAGCTGTTTTTT,CASSLARGELFF
.,TRBJ1-5,TRBV2,.,TGTGCCAGCAGTGGGTCAGGGAGCAATCAGCCCCAGCATTTT,CASSGSGSNQPQHF
few,TRBJ1-3,TRBV4-3,.,TGCGCCAGCAGCCAAGATCAGCAGCAGTCATGGACTGGAAACACCATATATTTT,CASSQDQQQSWTGNTIYF
.,TRBJ2-3,TRBV5-4,TRBD2,TGTGCCAGCTCCGGGGGGGGCACAGATACGCAGTATTTT,CASSGGGTDTQYF
.,TRBJ2-2,TRBV2,TRBD2,TGTGCCAGCAGTGAAGTAGCGGGAGTGTTGGGGCGTGGCGGGGAGCTGTTTTTT,CASSEVAGVLGRGGELFF
.,TRBJ2-7,TRBV10-3,.,TGTGCCATCAGTGATGGTCGGGCCTACGAGCAGTACTTC,CAISDGRAYEQYF
.,TRBJ1-4,TRBV29-1,.,TGCAGCGTTGAATCGGACAGCGGGTTTGAAAAACTGTTTTTT,CSVESDSGFEKLFF
.,TRBJ2-7,TRBV5-4,TRBD1,TGTGCCAGCAGCTCACCGGGACAGGACGAGCAGTACTTC,CASSSPGQDEQYF
.,TRBJ2-3,TRBV25-1,.,TGTGCCAGCAGTGAAGTAGAAACTCCAAGGGATACGCAGTATTTT,CASSEVETPRDTQYF
.,TRBJ2-3,TRBV11-3,TRBD2,TGTGCCAGCAGCCCCGGGACTACGGGGGGGCCCCATACGCAGTATTTT,CASSPGTTGGPHTQYF
.,TRBJ2-5,TRBV7-2,TRBD2,TGTGCCAGCAGCTCCGGACTAGCGGGGGCTATTTGGACCCAGTACTTC,CASSSGLAGAIWTQYF
.,TRBJ2-7,TRBV6-1,.,TGTGCCAGCAGTCCAGGGGCAAGGCAGTACTTC,CASSPGARQYF
.,TRBJ2-2,TRBV5-6,.,TGTGCCAGCAGCTTTAGTCCTAACACCGGGGAGCTGTTTTTT,CASSFSPNTGELFF
once,TRBJ1-1,TRBV7-2,TRBD1,TGTGCCAGCAGCTTGTGGGGGCGACAGGGGGACACTGAAGCTTTCTTT,CASSLWGRQGDTEAFF
.,TRBJ2-1,TRBV4-2,TRBD1,TGTGCCAGCAGCCGATCGACGGGACAGGGGGACAATGAGCAGTTCTTC,CASSRSTGQGDNEQFF
.,TRBJ2-5,TRBV7-3,.,TGTGCCAGCAGCTCCCAAGGACTACTTGGGGAGACCCAGTACTTC,CASSSQGLLGETQYF
.,TRBJ1-5,TRBV28,TRBD1,TGTGCCAGCAGTTACCCGGGACAGGGGTCGGCGCAGCCCCAGCATTTT,CASSYPGQGSAQPQHF
few,TRBJ2-2,TRBV5-6,.,TGTGCCAGCAGCCTGGTGGGGCCCACCGGGGAGCTGTTTTTT,CASSLVGPTGELFF
once,TRBJ1-5,TRBV16,.,TGTGCCAGCAGCTCACAGTATTCCAATCAGCCCCAGCATTTT,CASSSQYSNQPQHF
.,TRBJ2-3,TRBV13,TRBD1,TGTGCCAGCAGCTTGTCTCGACAGGGGCCCAATTCGCAGTATTTT,CASSLSRQGPNSQYF
.,TRBJ1-1,TRBV10-1,.,TGCGCCAGCAGTGAGTCGATTGTCTCCAATGGGAACACTGAAGCTTTCTTT,CASSESIVSNGNTEAFF
.,TRBJ1-4,TRBV19,.,TGTGCCAGTAGTTCAGGGGAAGGGAGTGAAAAACTGTTTTTT,CASSSGEGSEKLFF
.,TRBJ2-7,TRBV11-3,TRBD1,TGTGCCAGCAGCACCTCCGGGACAGGTTGGTCCGAGCAGTACTTC,CASSTSGTGWSEQYF
.,TRBJ1-3,TRBV5-1,.,TGCGCCAGCTCTGACGGTAGAAACACCATATATTTT,CASSDGRNTIYF
.,TRBJ1-2,TRBV18,.,TGTGCCAGCTCACCAGCCATCCGGACAGCTAACTATGGCTACACCTTC,CASSPAIRTANYGYTF
few,TRBJ1-2,TRBV14,TRBD1,TGTGCCAGCAGCCAAGATCAGGGGGTGAACTATGGCTACACCTTC,CASSQDQGVNYGYTF
few,TRBJ2-5,TRBV2,TRBD2,TGTGCCAGAGGACTAGCGGGAATTCAAGAGACCCAGTACTTC,CARGLAGIQETQYF
.,TRBJ1-1,TRBV19,.,TGTGCCAGTAGGGGGGGACTCCCGAACACTGAAGCTTTCTTT,CASRGGLPNTEAFF
.,TRBJ2-2,TRBV29-1,.,TGCAGCGTCCACCCGGGTGCACCCGGGGAGCTGTTTTTT,CSVHPGAPGELFF
.,TRBJ2-7,TRBV29-1,TRBD2,TGCAGCGTTCTATCAGCGGGGGGGCGATACGAGCAGTACTTC,CSVLSAGGRYEQYF
.,TRBJ1-6,TRBV19,.,TGTGCCAGTAGTACAGGGGTGGAGAATTCACCCCTCCACTTT,CASSTGVENSPLHF
.,TRBJ2-5,TRBV5-1,.,TGCGCCAGCAGCGACGCCGGGGGATCCGAGACCCAGTACTTC,CASSDAGGSETQYF
.,TRBJ2-5,TRBV29-1,.,TGCAGCGTTGAATTCCGACCCCGGGAGACCCAGTACTTC,CSVEFRPRETQYF
few,TRBJ2-7,TRBV11-2,.,TGTGCCAGCAGCTTAGGAGGGCGGCGGCCTTCCGAGCAGTACTTC,CASSLGGRRPSEQYF
few,TRBJ1-1,TRBV5-6,TRBD1,TGTGCCAGCCAAATGTTGACAGGGCCCTCTGAAGCTTTCTTT,CASQMLTGPSEAFF
.,TRBJ1-3,TRBV4-3,.,TGCGCCAGCAGCCAAGGGTGGTTGAGCGGAAACACCATATATTTT,CASSQGWLSGNTIYF
few,TRBJ2-3,TRBV11-2,.,TGTGCCAGCAGCTCCGAGGGCCTGACAGATACGCAGTATTTT,CASSSEGLTDTQYF